The sequence of this TCR beta chain was determined in a study of blood T cell repertoires in COVID-19. Assignments of participants to cohorts depended upon their own reported clinical history. Method: immunoSEQ multiplex PCR; TCRdb's copy keeps in-frame clones and lacks some. The sample has roughly 300,000 clones; 80% to 90% are singletons. The CDR3 is made up of 14 amino acids. Trimming stripped 5 bases from V and 5 bases from J, with 12 bases between. Germline assignment: CDR1 SGHTA and CDR2 FQGNSA. This chain joins TRBV7-2 and TRBJ2-2; the D is unclear. This sequence originates from a woman aged 40 to 55 with acute COVID-19. Sequencing used PBMCs or T cells enriched from blood (not recorded which). Here the CDR3 reads CASSPGRVTGELFF. The CDR3 DNA follows: TGTGCCAGCAGCCCCGGTCGGGTTACCGGGGAGCTGTTTTTT.